This passage covers 26 T cell receptor beta chains from one sample sequenced in a study of neurological immune-mediated disorders. One entry per CDR3 protein, called by TCRdb with MiXCR from the 5' RACE reads. In the table there are tens of thousands of distinct CDR3 sequences, around 16% of which are singletons. The sample consisted of PBMCs. The source is a female donor with HTLV-1-associated myelopathy (HAM/TSP).

This clonotype was counted ten times or more. The rearrangement joins TRBV2 to TRBJ2-3, with 12 bases aligning to TRBD2. The V gene's germline CDR1 is SNHLY and CDR2 FYNNEI. The V gene end was trimmed by 8 bases and the J gene end by 3 bases; junction bases not matched to a gene: 9. The CDR3 extends over 16 amino acids. In DNA form, the CDR3 reads TGTGCCAGCGAGCACGGACTAGCGGGGATGACAGATACGCAGTATTTT. Protein: CASEHGLAGMTDTQYF.

The chain recombines TRBV7-2 with TRBJ2-3, with 8 bases fitting TRBD1. The germline CDR1 and CDR2 sequences are SGHTA and FQGNSA. Trimming removed 2 bases from V and 5 bases from J; junction bases left unmatched: 9. The CDR3 runs to 16 residues. DNA of the CDR3: TGTGCCAGCAGCTTAAGGGACAGGACAGGAGGAGATACGCAGTATTTT. Its protein product is CASSLRDRTGGDTQYF. The full variable domain, completed using reference TRBV7-2 and TRBJ2-3, is GAGVSQSPSNKVTEKGKDVELRCDPISGHTALYWYRQSLGQGLEFLIYFQGNSAPDKSGLPSDRFSAERTGGSVSTLTIQRTQQEDSAVYLCASSLRDRTGGDTQYFGPGTRLTVL.

This clonotype was seen ten or more times. This sequence joins TRBV20-1 and TRBJ2-3, with TRBD2 matching 12 bases. From germline, CDR1 is DFQATT and CDR2 SNEGSKA (reference sequence). V shed 0 bases and J 2 bases; nucleotides not matched to a gene: 18. The CDR3 runs to 21 residues. Written as DNA, the CDR3 is TGCAGTGCTAGAGATTTGGATGGACTAGCGGGAAAGAGGGCGAACACAGATACGCAGTATTTT. It codes for CSARDLDGLAGKRANTDTQYF.

There are many counts of this clonotype. This chain uses TRBV30 with TRBJ2-7, with D possibly matching TRBD1 (5 bases). In germline, CDR1 is GTSNPN, CDR2 SVGIG (reference sequence). This CDR3 contains 16 residues. Trimming stripped 2 bases from V and 5 bases from J, with 22 bases between. The CDR3 nucleotides read TGTGCCTGGAGTACCACCGTACTCCCGAAGGGGCACGAGCAGTACTTC. Encoded protein: CAWSTTVLPKGHEQYF.

This clonotype appeared once. Because the CDR3's place on the DNA is in doubt, the DNA is left out and the CDR3 is given as listed by TCRdb. The V gene is TRBV7-2, the J gene TRBJ1-2. The CDR3 length is 17 residues, termini included. CDR1 and CDR2 from the germline V gene are SGHTA and FQGNSA. The CDR3 protein is CASSLYETQYFGPGYTF.

A word on this clonotype: It is unclear where the CDR3 begins or ends on the DNA, so no DNA is shown, and the CDR3 is as TCRdb lists it. V and J are TRBV7-3 and TRBJ2-1; the table's D call, TRBD2, has no DNA check behind it. Germline V lookup: CDR1 SGHTA, CDR2 FQGTGA. A total of 22 residues make up the CDR3, ends included. CDR3: CASSFYICSARDLRVPYNEQFF.

This clonotype appeared many times. The chain recombines TRBV20-1 with TRBJ2-1; TRBD2 aligns across 8 bases. The CDR3 consists of 13 residues. From germline, CDR1 is DFQATT and CDR2 SNEGSKA (reference sequence). J lost 8 bases, V lost 6 bases, and 9 bases had no gene match. The CDR3 loop reads CSAPASGLDEQFF. As DNA, the CDR3 is TGCAGTGCCCCCGCTAGCGGGCTAGATGAGCAGTTCTTC.

This clonotype has a count of ten or more. This sequence joins TRBV6-5 and TRBJ1-1; no clear D. The germline CDR1 and CDR2 sequences are MNHEY and SVGAGI. The V end was cut by 0 bases, the J end by 3 bases, with 11 bases between. This CDR3 has 15 residues. The DNA for the CDR3 is TGTGCCAGCAGTTACTCTCTGTTCGGAGACACTGAAGCTTTCTTT. Its translation: CASSYSLFGDTEAFF.

This clonotype has at least ten counts. The chain uses TRBV7-2 and TRBJ1-2, with D possibly being TRBD1 (5 bases). The V gene lost 1 base and the J gene lost 0 bases, with 15 bases spanning the gap. The CDR3 is 17 amino acids. The germline CDR1 and CDR2 sequences are SGHTA and FQGNSA. CDR3 residues: CASSLVSGKDANYGYTF. As DNA, the CDR3 is TGTGCCAGCAGCTTAGTTTCAGGGAAGGATGCTAACTATGGCTACACCTTC.

This clonotype appeared many times. The chain combines TRBV6-1 with TRBJ2-7; perhaps D is TRBD1 or TRBD2 (5 bases each). The CDR3 has 13 amino acids. Trimming stripped 4 bases from V and 2 bases from J, with 9 bases between. Germline V lookup: CDR1 MNHNS, CDR2 SASEGT. The CDR3 DNA reads as TGTGCCAGCAGTGCAGGGACCACCTACGAGCAGTACTTC. It encodes CASSAGTTYEQYF.

This clonotype came up many times. The chain employs TRBV10-3 and TRBJ1-5, with 7 nucleotides matching TRBD1. The CDR3 runs to 13 residues. With V trimmed by 5 bases and J by 9 bases, 7 bases remained unmatched. Germline V lookup: CDR1 ENHRY, CDR2 SYGVKD. The CDR3 here is CAISQGVEGPQHF. The CDR3 DNA is TGTGCCATCAGTCAGGGGGTTGAGGGGCCCCAGCATTTT.

The table lists this clonotype with many counts. The chain recombines TRBV20-1 with TRBJ2-3; no reliable D call. The CDR3 totals 18 residues. From germline, CDR1 is DFQATT and CDR2 SNEGSKA (reference sequence). The V gene lost 1 base and the J gene lost 0 bases, with 20 bases spanning the gap. CDR3 loop: CSARAPTPLALSTDTQYF. The CDR3 DNA reads as TGCAGTGCTAGAGCACCTACTCCGTTGGCCCTGAGCACAGATACGCAGTATTTT.

The chain carries TRBV5-1 and TRBJ1-6; 11 bases agree with TRBD1. The CDR3 runs to 14 residues. After removal of 3 bases from V and 10 bases from J, the junction contained 3 bases not matched to a gene. The germline CDR1 and CDR2 sequences are SGHRS and YFSETQ. In DNA form, the CDR3 reads TGCGCCAGCAGCTGGGGACAGGGGGAATCACCCCTCCACTTT. Translating it yields CASSWGQGESPLHF.

This clonotype was seen ten or more times. The chain is built from TRBV6-2 or TRBV6-3 and TRBJ2-7, with D uncertain. Germline values: CDR1 MNHEY, CDR2 SVGEGT. The length of the CDR3 is 12 residues. V lost 6 bases, J lost 4 bases, and 10 bases lay in between. The CDR3 region is CASSRAGYEQYF. DNA for the CDR3: TGTGCCAGCAGCCGGGCCGGGTACGAGCAGTACTTC.

The chain joins TRBV20-1 to TRBJ2-7; TRBD2 might be the D (5 bases). V dropped 5 bases and J dropped 0 bases, with 11 bases sitting between them. This CDR3 has 13 amino acids. CDR1 is DFQATT and CDR2 is SNEGSKA in the germline V gene (reference sequence). CDR3 protein: CSAQTTHSYEQYF. DNA of the CDR3: TGCAGTGCTCAGACTACCCACTCCTACGAGCAGTACTTC.

This clonotype was seen ten or more times. The chain couples TRBV5-1 to TRBJ2-2; TRBD1 aligns across 9 bases. The ends lost 4 bases at V and 13 bases at J; junction bases unmatched: 11. Germline CDR1 and CDR2: SGHRS and YFSETQ. The CDR3 consists of 14 residues. The DNA of the CDR3 is TGCGCCAGCAGCCTTGATTCGGGACAGGGAGTGCTGTTTTTT. Translation: CASSLDSGQGVLFF.

Many counts were recorded for this clonotype. This sequence joins TRBV5-1 and TRBJ1-2; unclear D gene. This CDR3 is 12 amino acids long. V gave up 0 bases and J gave up 4 bases, with 4 bases separating them. The germline gives CDR1 SGHRS, CDR2 YFSETQ. As DNA, the CDR3 is TGCGCCAGCAGCTTGGACGCCTATGGCTACACCTTC. Its translation is CASSLDAYGYTF.

In this sample, this clonotype turned up many times. The chain has TRBV5-1 and TRBJ2-3; 7 bases match TRBD2. The length of the CDR3 is 16 residues. The trim removed 0 bases at V and 0 bases at J, leaving 4 bases unmatched. Germline loops: CDR1 SGHRS, CDR2 YFSETQ. CDR3 residues: CASSLAPSGSTDTQYF. CDR3 bases: TGCGCCAGCAGCTTGGCCCCTAGCGGAAGCACAGATACGCAGTATTTT. Drawing the rest from reference TRBV5-1 and TRBJ2-3, the complete variable domain is KAGVTQTPRYLIKTRGQQVTLSCSPISGHRSVSWYQQTPGQGLQFLFEYFSETQRNKGNFPGRFSGRQFSNSRSEMNVSTLELGDSALYLCASSLAPSGSTDTQYFGPGTRLTVL.

This clonotype was seen repeatedly, ten times or more. The V call is TRBV5-1, the J call TRBJ2-2; 9 positions agree with TRBD2. The CDR3 contains 17 residues. V lost 2 bases, J lost 6 bases, and 11 bases stayed unmatched. Looked up from germline, CDR1 is SGHRS and CDR2 is YFSETQ. CDR3 region: CASSFFAGGLVAGELFF. The CDR3 DNA is TGCGCCAGCAGCTTCTTTGCGGGGGGGCTTGTAGCCGGGGAGCTGTTTTTT.

The chain uses TRBV4-2 and TRBJ1-2; the D gene is possibly TRBD1 (5 bases). The CDR3 covers 15 residues. Germline V gives CDR1 LGHNA, CDR2 YNFKEQ. V was clipped by 4 bases and J by 3 bases, with 15 bases between them. CDR3 in amino acids: CASSPRGVRDYGYTF. CDR3 sequence (DNA): TGTGCCAGCAGCCCGAGGGGTGTCCGGGACTATGGCTACACCTTC.

The gene calls are TRBV12-3 or TRBV12-4 and TRBJ2-1; TRBD2 matches 9 bases. The CDR3 loop spans 14 amino acids. V lost 1 base and J lost 9; bases outside the gene matches: 4. The CDR3 here is CASSLGYSGSEQFF. In DNA form, the CDR3 reads TGTGCCAGCAGTTTAGGGTATAGCGGGAGTGAGCAGTTCTTC.

This clonotype was detected ten times or more. CDR3 nucleotide sequence: TGCGCCAGCAGCTTGGACGGGGGATCAAGCTACGAGCAGTACTTC. Its translation: CASSLDGGSSYEQYF. This chain joins TRBV5-1 and TRBJ2-7, with a weak D call TRBD2 (6 bases). This CDR3 is 15 amino acids long. The V and J ends lost 0 bases and 3 bases respectively, with 13 bases between them. Germline V gives CDR1 SGHRS, CDR2 YFSETQ.

This clonotype was found many times. The genes are TRBV5-1 and TRBJ1-5; D perhaps matches TRBD1 (6 bases). Germline CDR1 reads SGHRS; CDR2 reads YFSETQ. The CDR3 contains 15 residues. V was clipped by 1 base and J by 0 bases, with 8 bases between them. The CDR3 loop is CASSLTGNSNQPQHF. The CDR3 bases are TGCGCCAGCAGCTTGACAGGGAATAGCAATCAGCCCCAGCATTTT.

This clonotype has ten or more counts. The chain employs TRBV28 and TRBJ1-5; 8 bases agree with TRBD1. Germline V gene lookup returns CDR1 MDHEN and CDR2 SYDVKM. The junction had 6 bases not matched to a gene; V was cut back by 6 bases and J by 2 bases. This CDR3 has 15 residues. CDR3 sequence: CASSPPGQGNQPQHF. CDR3 nucleotides: TGTGCCAGCAGCCCCCCGGGACAGGGCAATCAGCCCCAGCATTTT. Based on the CDR3 plus reference TRBV28 and TRBJ1-5, the full variable domain is DVKVTQSSRYLVKRTGEKVFLECVQDMDHENMFWYRQDPGLGLRLIYFSYDVKMKEKGDIPEGYSVSREKKERFSLILESASTNQTSMYLCASSPPGQGNQPQHFGDGTRLSIL.

This clonotype was seen repeatedly, ten times or more. The chain combines TRBV2 with TRBJ1-2, with D maybe TRBD1 (6 bases). CDR3 length: 14 residues. Germline assignment: CDR1 SNHLY and CDR2 FYNNEI. Trimming shortened V by 6 bases and J by 6 bases, and 17 bases separated the two germline ends. CDR3 bases: TGTGCCAGCAGGGACGATTTGGACAGTAATGGCTACACCTTC. Its protein is CASRDDLDSNGYTF. Using reference TRBV2 and TRBJ1-2 for the parts outside the CDR3, the full variable domain is EPEVTQTPSHQVTQMGQEVILRCVPISNHLYFYWYRQILGQKVEFLVSFYNNEISEKSEIFDDQFSVERPDGSNFTLKIRSTKLEDSAMYFCASRDDLDSNGYTFGSGTRLTVV.

This clonotype occurred many times. The chain recombines TRBV5-5 with TRBJ2-3; the D is unclear. There are 11 residues in the CDR3. V was trimmed by 2 bases and J by 4 bases, leaving 2 bases between them. The germline V gene has CDR1 SGHKS and CDR2 YYEKEE (reference sequence). The CDR3 spells CASSFADTQYF. The DNA of the CDR3 is TGTGCCAGCAGCTTCGCAGATACGCAGTATTTT.